Shown below are 6 T cell receptor beta chains from a single sample sequenced in a study of blood T cell repertoires in COVID-19. TCRdb's copy holds only in-frame clones and misses some; the assay was immunoSEQ multiplex PCR. Here the sample spans around 200,000 clones, about nine tenths being singletons. Material: peripheral blood. These receptors were collected from a man aged 40-50 years with acute or convalescent COVID-19.

This rearrangement joins TRBV5-4 to TRBJ2-7; D perhaps matches TRBD2 (5 bases). This CDR3 comprises 13 residues. Trimming stripped 6 bases from V and 0 bases from J, with 10 bases between. Germline V gene sequence: CDR1 SGHNT, CDR2 YYREEE (reference sequence). The CDR3 coding sequence is TGTGCCAGCACCCGGGGTAACTCCTACGAGCAGTACTTC. The encoded protein is CASTRGNSYEQYF.

CDR3 bases: TGTGCCAGCAGTTTCGCAGGTCCCTCCTACGAGCAGTACTTC. This gives the protein CASSFAGPSYEQYF. V usage is TRBV27 and J usage is TRBJ2-7; no reliable D call. The CDR3 is 14 amino acids. Germline CDR1 and CDR2: MNHEY and SMNVEV (reference sequence). The V end was cut by 3 bases, the J end by 0 bases, with 9 bases between.

The chain joins TRBV27 to TRBJ2-3, with 10 bases matching TRBD2. V gave up 0 bases and J gave up 5 bases; unmatched junction bases: 17. The V gene's germline CDR1 is MNHEY and CDR2 SMNVEV (reference sequence). The CDR3 contains 20 residues. CDR3 in amino acids: CASSLSLPFLLAGAGDTQYF. The CDR3 nucleotides are TGTGCCAGCAGTTTATCCCTACCTTTCCTTCTAGCGGGAGCGGGAGATACGCAGTATTTT.

The CDR3 region has the DNA TGTGCCAGCAGCCAAGTCCAAAGCGGGACCTATACGCAGTATTTT. This encodes CASSQVQSGTYTQYF. The V and J genes are TRBV3-1 (or the pseudogene TRBV3-2) and TRBJ2-3; 7 bases are a match to TRBD2. CDR3 length: 15 residues. With 1 base clipped from V and 7 bases from J, the junction kept 8 bases outside the gene matches. The germline CDR1 and CDR2 sequences are LGHDT and YNNKEL (reference sequence).

V is TRBV3-1 (or the pseudogene TRBV3-2) and J is TRBJ2-5; D remains unclear. Between the trimmed V and J ends, which lost 1 base and 4 bases, there was a span of 16 bases. This CDR3 contains 16 residues. Germline lookup yields CDR1 LGHDT and CDR2 YNNKEL (reference sequence). The CDR3 region is CASSQATRGVGETQYF. The CDR3 nucleotides are TGTGCCAGCAGCCAAGCGACCCGCGGTGTAGGAGAGACCCAGTACTTC.

V usage is TRBV5-4 and J usage is TRBJ2-1, with TRBD1 as a possible D gene (6 bases). V lost 4 bases, J lost 4 bases, and 15 bases lay in between. This CDR3 comprises 15 residues. Germline V gives CDR1 SGHNT, CDR2 YYREEE (reference sequence). CDR3 nucleotide sequence: TGTGCCAGCAGCCCGCCGGACAGAAGATACAATGAGCAGTTCTTC. Translation: CASSPPDRRYNEQFF.